Described below is a single TCR beta chain sequence and its context. Primed by a sample-barcoded 5' primer and a J-beta primer mix, a second PCR proceeded for 7 to 11 cycles. Via MiXCR, TCRdb re-called the 5' RACE reads, giving one row per CDR3 protein. The sample has about 1.7 million distinct CDR3 sequences; roughly 27% are singletons. The CDR3 is 15 residues long. CDR1 and CDR2 from the germline V gene are DFQATT and SNEGSKA (reference sequence). V trimming: 3 bases; J trimming: 2 bases; junction bases outside the gene matches: 6. This sample was included in a study of blood T cells in healthy people across ages. Per-sample yields of isolated PBMCs were at least 6 million.

This sequence originates from a woman aged 25 to 39 in good health. The sample was blood. The chain combines TRBV20-1 with TRBJ1-5, with 8 bases identical to TRBD1. Here the CDR3 DNA reads TGCAGTGCTAGCCAGGGGGCGTCGGGCAATCAGCCCCAGCATTTT. Encoded protein: CSASQGASGNQPQHF.